This passage covers 12 T cell receptor beta chains from one sample sequenced in a study of blood T cell repertoires in COVID-19. Measured with immunoSEQ multiplex PCR; TCRdb has only the in-frame clones, and not every one. Among more than 85,000 clones listed, approximately 80% were seen once. Sequenced: peripheral blood. The source of these receptors is an elderly woman with acute or convalescent COVID-19.

The V and J genes are TRBV4-1 and TRBJ2-7; perhaps TRBD2 as D (6 bases). The CDR3 spans 13 residues. The germline gives CDR1 MGHRA, CDR2 YSYEKL. V was trimmed by 8 bases and J by 1 base, leaving 12 bases between them. The CDR3 DNA follows: TGCGCCAGCTCCCGAGGACTATCCTACGAGCAGTACTTC. This encodes CASSRGLSYEQYF.

V usage is TRBV28 and J usage is TRBJ1-1; tentative D call: TRBD1 (5 bases). Trimming removed 2 bases at V and 7 bases at J, with 11 bases between. The germline CDR1 and CDR2 sequences are MDHEN and SYDVKM. The CDR3 spans 13 residues. DNA for the CDR3: TGTGCCAGCAGTTTAATCCACCAGGGTGAAGCTTTCTTT. Translated, it gives CASSLIHQGEAFF.

The sample holds a few counts of this clone. The rearrangement links TRBV29-1 to TRBJ2-1, with D possibly being TRBD2 (6 bases). This CDR3 has 12 amino acids. Trimming removed 5 bases at V and 7 bases at J, with 12 bases between. Germline values: CDR1 SQVTM, CDR2 ANQGSEA. CDR3 coding DNA: TGCAGCGTTTCGGGAGTGGGGAATGAGCAGTTCTTC. It is translated as CSVSGVGNEQFF.

The rearrangement joins TRBV5-1 to TRBJ2-3; 8 bases are shared with TRBD1. V lost 0 bases and J lost 5; bases outside the gene matches: 2. This CDR3 contains 14 residues. Per germline, CDR1 SGHRS and CDR2 YFSETQ. The CDR3 protein is CASSLEQGGDTQYF. For the CDR3, the DNA is TGCGCCAGCAGCTTGGAACAGGGGGGAGATACGCAGTATTTT.

The rearrangement links TRBV29-1 to TRBJ2-1, with a tentative D call TRBD1 (6 bases). Trimming left V 2 bases short and J 2 bases short, with 13 bases between. The CDR3 has 15 amino acids. Germline CDR1 SQVTM, CDR2 ANQGSEA. The CDR3 bases are TGCAGCGTTGAACGTACAGGGCGCACCTACAATGAGCAGTTCTTC. Its translation: CSVERTGRTYNEQFF.

The table lists this clone with a few counts. The chain uses TRBV11-2 and TRBJ2-7; 7 bases match TRBD2. The V segment lost 3 bases and the J segment 3 bases; nucleotides outside the gene matches: 2. The CDR3 contains 13 residues. Germline values: CDR1 SGHAT, CDR2 FQNNGV. The CDR3 coding sequence is TGTGCCAGCAGCTTCCGGGACTACTACGAGCAGTACTTC. Protein: CASSFRDYYEQYF.

The chain recombines TRBV3-1 (or the pseudogene TRBV3-2) with TRBJ1-2; D is undetermined. The germline gives CDR1 LGHDT, CDR2 YNNKEL (reference sequence). The CDR3 covers 15 residues. V lost 3 bases and J 8 bases, leaving 19 bases between the germline ends. CDR3 nucleotide sequence: TGTGCCAGCAGCCATACCGACCAGGATAAAAACGGCTACACCTTC. Protein: CASSHTDQDKNGYTF.

This clone has just one count. Without the conserved terminal phenylalanine or tryptophan, this CDR3 likely stems from a read error. The DNA is left out, because the CDR3 cannot be placed on it with certainty; the CDR3 is given as TCRdb lists it. The CDR3 protein is CASSWDYRI. V is TRBV12-3 or TRBV12-4 and J is TRBJ2-3; TRBD2, the table's D call, lacks a check against the DNA. The CDR3 is 9 residues long, counting both termini.

The genes are TRBV5-1 and TRBJ1-4; 10 bases map to TRBD1. The germline V gene encodes CDR1 SGHRS and CDR2 YFSETQ. J was trimmed by 3 bases and V by 5 bases; bases with no gene match: 10. This CDR3 region has 17 residues. Here the CDR3 DNA reads TGCGCCAGCAGTGGGGACAGGGGATTTTCGGCTAATGAAAAACTGTTTTTT. As protein: CASSGDRGFSANEKLFF.

The CDR3 nucleotides are TGTGCCAGCAGCAGGGGTCCGGAGAACACCGGGGAGCTGTTTTTT. It translates to CASSRGPENTGELFF. V and J are TRBV7-2 and TRBJ2-2, with a possible D match to TRBD1 (5 bases). The length of the CDR3 is 15 residues. Germline V gene lookup returns CDR1 SGHTA and CDR2 FQGNSA. V lost 5 bases and J lost 1, with 11 bases in between.

J is TRBJ2-3 and V is TRBV10-3; 13 positions agree with TRBD2. Germline V gene lookup returns CDR1 ENHRY and CDR2 SYGVKD. V dropped 3 bases and J dropped 2; count of bases not matched to a gene: 5. The length of the CDR3 is 17 residues. The CDR3 sequence: CAISDGLAGDNTDTQYF. The CDR3 DNA reads TGTGCCATCAGTGACGGACTAGCGGGAGATAACACAGATACGCAGTATTTT.

The chain recombines TRBV24-1 with TRBJ2-1; 7 bases align to TRBD2. With V trimmed by 0 bases and J by 4 bases, 5 bases remained unmatched. The CDR3 loop spans 16 amino acids. CDR1 KGHDR and CDR2 SFDVKD come from the germline V gene. The CDR3 here is CATSDLAGAEYNEQFF. DNA of the CDR3: TGTGCCACCAGTGATTTGGCGGGAGCGGAATACAATGAGCAGTTCTTC.